The 18 T cell receptor beta chains listed next were all sequenced from one sample in a study of tumor and adjacent non-tumor tissue in lung cancer (dated by TCRdb to 2016 to 2019). Libraries were made using multiplex PCR. Sequencing was performed on an Illumina HiSeq 2500. TCRbeta libraries were constructed through three rounds of nested PCR with primers (Table S4) according to protocols modified from ARM-PCR. TCRdb trimmed public reads at Q25 via fastp, called clones via MiXCR and kept in-frame beta chains. All rows with the same CDR3 protein become a single entry with the most common DNA and genes. Within this sample are about 48,000 distinct CDR3 sequences, with around 59% of them counted one time only. The leading ten clones occupy roughly 30% of the sample. RNA was isolated from bulk unsorted tissue, and RNA quality was assessed with a NanoDrop ND-1000 and an Agilent 2100. The normal lung samples consisted of distant non-tumor tissue collected more than 3 cm from the tumor edge.

The sequenced sample consisted of distant non-tumor lung tissue. The receptors originated from a woman in her 70s with non-small cell lung cancer.

About this clonotype itself: One end of the junction fails to match germline, which may point to a read error. The J gene is TRBJ2-7, the V gene TRBV6-5; D assignment may be TRBD1 or TRBD2 (7 bases each). Germline CDR1 reads MNHEY; CDR2 reads SVGAGI. The CDR3 consists of 17 residues. CDR3 region: CAGRPTGVASSGYEQYF. The CDR3 DNA is TGTGCCGGCAGGCCAACAGGGGTTGCATCTAGCGGCTACGAGCAGTACTTC.

Regarding this clonotype: A much more abundant neighbour one base away suggests this may be a read error. V is TRBV11-2 and J is TRBJ2-7, with 10 bases lining up with TRBD2. With V trimmed by 4 bases and J by 3 bases, 3 bases remained unmatched. The CDR3 loop spans 14 amino acids. Germline V gene data show CDR1 as SGHAT and CDR2 as FQNNGV. CDR3 protein: CASSSSGSLYEQYF. The CDR3 coding sequence is TGTGCCAGCAGCTCTAGCGGGAGTCTCTACGAGCAGTACTTC.

The table lists this clonotype with a count of one. Possible read error: a much larger clone is one base away. This chain uses TRBV7-2 with TRBJ2-1; no definite D call. Germline lookup yields CDR1 SGHTA and CDR2 FQGNSA. The CDR3 totals 16 residues. The CDR3, as DNA: TGTGCCAGCAACTTAGGGTTGGGTTTAGTCTCCAATGAGCAGTTCTTC. It codes for CASNLGLGLVSNEQFF.

V and J are TRBV5-6 and TRBJ2-1, with a tentative D call TRBD1 (5 bases). The end of the DNA aligns better with TRBJ2-7, so the J call may be wrong. The germline V gene encodes CDR1 SGHDT and CDR2 YYEEEE. This CDR3 spans 14 amino acids. CDR3 coding DNA: TGTGCCGCCCGCCTCCAGGGTGTCCCGAATGAGCAGTACTTC. It encodes CAARLQGVPNEQYF.

The V and J genes are TRBV29-1 and TRBJ2-1, with D uncertain. The CDR3 runs 12 residues. CDR1 is SQVTM and CDR2 is ANQGSEA in the germline V gene. Deletions cut 3 bases from V and 3 bases from J, with 6 bases between. The CDR3 DNA reads TGCAGCGTTGACAGGATCTACAATGAGCAGTTCTTC. This sequence encodes CSVDRIYNEQFF.

V gene TRBV7-9 combines with J gene TRBJ2-5; 7 bases line up with TRBD1. V lost 9 bases, J lost 0 bases, and 10 bases stayed unmatched. Germline V lookup: CDR1 SEHNR, CDR2 FQNEAQ (reference sequence). This CDR3 contains 15 residues. CDR3 DNA: TGTGCCAGGAGCCCCCGAGACAGGGACCAAGAGACCCAGTACTTC. This encodes CARSPRDRDQETQYF.

Notes on this clonotype: A read error may be the cause here, since a much bigger clone is one base away. This chain joins TRBV2 and TRBJ2-7; possibly TRBD1 for D (6 bases). The CDR3 loop spans 15 amino acids. Per the germline V gene, CDR1 is SNHLY and CDR2 is FYNNEI. The CDR3 loop reads CVSSVGRTETYEQYF. The DNA for the CDR3 is TGTGTCAGCAGTGTGGGGCGGACAGAGACCTACGAGCAGTACTTC.

This clonotype was seen ten or more times. This chain uses TRBV28 with TRBJ2-7, with 11 bases aligning to TRBD1. This CDR3 has 13 residues. Germline CDR1 and CDR2: MDHEN and SYDVKM. V lost 8 bases to trimming and J lost 3 bases; unmatched junction nucleotides: 3. The CDR3 DNA sequence: TGTGCCAGCTCCGGGACAGGGGGCTACGAGCAGTACTTC. This translates into CASSGTGGYEQYF.

Of note for this clonotype: One end of the junction does not line up with germline, which may come from a read error. The chain is built from TRBV28 and TRBJ2-7; 7 bases line up with TRBD1. Germline lookup yields CDR1 MDHEN and CDR2 SYDVKM. There are 16 residues in the CDR3. The CDR3 DNA sequence: TGTGCCATCAGTTTGATAGGGGGACAGTGGAGCTACGAGCAGTACTTC. Protein: CAISLIGGQWSYEQYF.

Worth noting for this clonotype: The conserved closing phenylalanine or tryptophan is absent in this CDR3, likely reflecting a read error. The chain recombines TRBV13 with TRBJ2-3; TRBD2 aligns across 7 bases. V was clipped by 5 bases and J by 3 bases; unmatched bases: 8. This CDR3 comprises 15 residues. Germline-derived CDR1 and CDR2 are PRHDT and FYEKMQ (reference sequence). The CDR3 coding sequence is TGTGCCAGCAGCCCCAGTGGGGGGGGGACAGATACGCAGTATTAT. Translated: CASSPSGGGTDTQYY.

A note on this clonotype: The junction departs from germline at one end; a sequencing error may be responsible. The CDR3 DNA follows: TGTGGCGCTGAAGTCCCGGGTATAGCCAAAAACATTCAGTACTTC. Amino acid sequence: CGAEVPGIAKNIQYF. The rearrangement joins TRBV29-1 to TRBJ2-4, with no clear D. Per the germline V gene, CDR1 is SQVTM and CDR2 is ANQGSEA. The CDR3 is 15 amino acids. Using reference TRBV29-1 and TRBJ2-4 for the parts outside the CDR3, the full variable domain is SAVISQKPSRDICQRGTSLTIQCQVDSQVTMMFWYRQQPGQSLTLIATANQGSEATYESGFVIDKFPISRPNLTFSTLTVSNMSPEDSSIYLCGAEVPGIAKNIQYFGAGTRLSVL.

Regarding this clonotype: At one end the junction does not follow the germline gene, possibly because of a read error. The chain uses TRBV6-1 and TRBJ1-1; 9 bases agree with TRBD1. Per germline, CDR1 MNHNS and CDR2 SASEGT. CDR3 length: 15 amino acids. The CDR3 DNA is TGTGCCAGCAGCCCGACCGGGACAGGGAAGACTGAAGCTCTCTTT. Translation gives CASSPTGTGKTEALF.

This clonotype has just one count. Mismatch with germline at one junction end may stem from a read error. This rearrangement joins TRBV7-9 to TRBJ1-2; TRBD1 agrees at 8 bases. CDR1 SEHNR and CDR2 FQNEAQ come from the germline V gene (reference sequence). The CDR3 runs 15 residues. CDR3 sequence (DNA): TGTTCCAGCAGCTTAGGACAGGGTACCCATTATGGCTACACCTTC. Its translation is CSSSLGQGTHYGYTF.

Notes on this clonotype: It is likely a read error, because the conserved phenylalanine at the end of the CDR3 is missing. This rearrangement joins TRBV11-3 to TRBJ2-5, with TRBD2 matching over 7 bases. The germline V gene encodes CDR1 SGHNT and CDR2 YENEEA. V shed 5 bases, J shed 4 bases, and the junction held 13 bases outside the gene matches. The CDR3 extends over 16 amino acids. CDR3 region: CASSLSLARVSETQYL. For the CDR3, the DNA is TGTGCCAGCAGCCTATCACTAGCGAGAGTATCAGAGACCCAGTACCTC.

This clonotype was counted at least ten times. The rearrangement uses TRBV5-4 and TRBJ2-3; TRBD2 aligns across 8 bases. CDR3 size: 13 residues. J was trimmed by 6 bases and V by 4 bases; bases with no gene match: 4. Germline V lookup: CDR1 SGHNT, CDR2 YYREEE (reference sequence). The CDR3 coding sequence is TGTGCCAGCAGCATGGGACTAGTGGATACGCAGTATTTT. Protein sequence: CASSMGLVDTQYF.

As to this clonotype: In this CDR3 the conserved last residue, phenylalanine or tryptophan, is missing, so a read error is likely. The V call is TRBV29-1, the J call TRBJ2-7; D gene ambiguous. Germline V lookup: CDR1 SQVTM, CDR2 ANQGSEA. The CDR3 totals 10 residues. CDR3 bases: TGCAGTGTTGCCAACTACGAGCAGTACTCC. This gives the protein CSVANYEQYS.

Details on this clonotype: Its ends do not fully match the called genes, so a read error is possible. The chain uses TRBV10-2 and TRBJ1-1; no clear D. This CDR3 is built from 15 residues. Germline V CDR1 and CDR2: WSHSY, SAAADI. The CDR3 reads CANSGWSTLYTEAFF. Here the CDR3 DNA reads TGCGCCAACAGTGGGTGGAGCACTCTGTACACTGAAGCTTTCTTT.

The CDR3 region is CASSSSSGNSYEQYF. DNA of the CDR3: TGTGCCAGCAGCTCCAGTTCCGGAAACTCCTACGAGCAGTACTTC. The chain is built from TRBV5-4 and TRBJ2-7; D gene ambiguous. V dropped 3 bases and J dropped 0 bases, with 13 bases sitting between them. The CDR3 covers 15 residues. CDR1 SGHNT and CDR2 YYREEE come from the germline V gene (reference sequence).